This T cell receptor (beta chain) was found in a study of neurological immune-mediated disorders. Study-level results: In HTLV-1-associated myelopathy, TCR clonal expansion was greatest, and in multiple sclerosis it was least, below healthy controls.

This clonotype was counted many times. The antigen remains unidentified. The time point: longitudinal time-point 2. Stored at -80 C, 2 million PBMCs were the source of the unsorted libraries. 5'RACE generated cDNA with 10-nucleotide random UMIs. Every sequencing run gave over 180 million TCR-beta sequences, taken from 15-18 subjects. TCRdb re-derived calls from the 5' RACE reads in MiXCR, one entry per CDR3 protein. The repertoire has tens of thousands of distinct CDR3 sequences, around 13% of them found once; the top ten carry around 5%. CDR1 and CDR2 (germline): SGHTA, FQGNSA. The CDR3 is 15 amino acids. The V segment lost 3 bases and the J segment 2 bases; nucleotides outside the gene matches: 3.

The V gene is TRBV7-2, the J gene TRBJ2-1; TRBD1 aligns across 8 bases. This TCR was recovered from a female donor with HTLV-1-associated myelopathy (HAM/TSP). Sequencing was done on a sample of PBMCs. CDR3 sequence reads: CASSFDRGTYNEQFF. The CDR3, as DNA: TGTGCCAGCAGCTTCGACAGGGGCACCTACAATGAGCAGTTCTTC.